The 8 T cell receptor beta chains below come from one sample, sequenced in a study of T-cell memory formation after mild COVID-19 (dated by TCRdb to the early 2020s). To prepare the library, 5' RACE was applied. For sequencing, an Illumina NovaSeq 6000 was employed. TCRdb cleaned the public reads at Q25 with fastp, built clones with MiXCR and kept in-frame beta chains. CDR3 protein sequences are deduplicated, and each keeps its most common genes and DNA. A total of 150,000 or so distinct CDR3 sequences appear in this sample, roughly 14% of them only once. Of the sample, roughly 14% falls within the top ten clones. The sequenced material came from PBMCs or a T cell subset sorted from them (not recorded which). These receptors were taken from an adult woman who had mild COVID-19 (a few samples of this study predate the infection). The sample titles of this study are shuffled in the database, so cell type and time point are left out; the donor was told from shared clones.

This clonotype was observed many times. CDR3 sequence (DNA): TGTGCCAGCAGCCGGACTAGCGGGTTAAGCTGGAATGAGCAGTTCTTC. Its protein product is CASSRTSGLSWNEQFF. The rearrangement uses TRBV7-3 and TRBJ2-1; 11 bases map to TRBD2. The CDR3 extends over 16 amino acids. With V trimmed by 5 bases and J by 7 bases, 10 bases remained unmatched. The V gene's germline CDR1 is SGHTA and CDR2 FQGTGA.

This clonotype came up a few times. The CDR3 reads CASSQTSGKLEQYF. The CDR3 bases are TGTGCCAGCAGCCAGACGAGCGGGAAACTTGAGCAGTACTTC. The V call is TRBV3-1, the J call TRBJ2-7; 7 bases align to TRBD2. V lost 3 bases and J lost 7; bases outside the gene matches: 9. CDR1 and CDR2 (germline): LGHDT, YNNKEL (reference sequence). The CDR3 covers 14 residues.

This clonotype was found a few times. This chain uses TRBV4-3 with TRBJ2-1; no reliable D call. V was pared by 0 bases and J by 11 bases, with 14 bases between. CDR3 length: 14 amino acids. The germline V gene encodes CDR1 LGHNA and CDR2 YSLEER. The CDR3 loop is CASSQDSRTIKQFF. CDR3 coding DNA: TGCGCCAGCAGCCAAGATTCGAGGACGATCAAGCAGTTCTTC.

This clonotype was seen a few times. The V call is TRBV5-1, the J call TRBJ2-3; D unclear. The V gene's germline CDR1 is SGHRS and CDR2 YFSETQ. This CDR3 spans 12 amino acids. Trimming took off 0 bases at V and 6 bases at J, with 5 bases between the two ends. CDR3 DNA sequence: TGCGCCAGCAGCTTGGCCCCCGATACGCAGTATTTT. This translates into CASSLAPDTQYF.

The J gene is TRBJ1-1, the V gene TRBV30, with a tentative D call TRBD1 (6 bases). Germline loops: CDR1 GTSNPN, CDR2 SVGIG (reference sequence). The CDR3 sequence is 12 residues long. V was clipped by 6 bases and J by 5 bases, with 13 bases between them. The CDR3 sequence: CACYRDRTEAFF. For the CDR3, the DNA is TGTGCCTGCTACAGGGATCGGACTGAAGCTTTCTTT.

The genes are TRBV30 and TRBJ1-2; a possible D gene is TRBD1 (6 bases). This CDR3 comprises 12 residues. Trimming left V 2 bases short and J 6 bases short, with 10 bases between. Germline V gene sequence: CDR1 GTSNPN, CDR2 SVGIG (reference sequence). DNA for the CDR3: TGTGCCTGGAGTCGGGGGCCTAATGGCTACACCTTC. It codes for CAWSRGPNGYTF.

The rearrangement joins TRBV7-9 to TRBJ1-5; a weak D match, TRBD1 (5 bases). Germline V gene lookup returns CDR1 SEHNR and CDR2 FQNEAQ (reference sequence). Trimming took 3 bases from V and 11 from J, leaving 14 bases between them. This CDR3 has 13 amino acids. The CDR3: CASSLEGSESQHF. The CDR3 nucleotides are TGTGCCAGCAGCTTGGAGGGGAGTGAGTCCCAGCATTTT.

This clonotype was detected a few times. The V and J genes are TRBV5-1 and TRBJ2-5; 8 bases fit TRBD1. The CDR3 has 15 amino acids. Germline assignment: CDR1 SGHRS and CDR2 YFSETQ. The V segment lost 4 bases and the J segment 4 bases; nucleotides outside the gene matches: 9. The CDR3 region is CASSKSGGHGETQYF. CDR3 DNA: TGCGCCAGCAGCAAATCAGGGGGCCACGGAGAGACCCAGTACTTC.